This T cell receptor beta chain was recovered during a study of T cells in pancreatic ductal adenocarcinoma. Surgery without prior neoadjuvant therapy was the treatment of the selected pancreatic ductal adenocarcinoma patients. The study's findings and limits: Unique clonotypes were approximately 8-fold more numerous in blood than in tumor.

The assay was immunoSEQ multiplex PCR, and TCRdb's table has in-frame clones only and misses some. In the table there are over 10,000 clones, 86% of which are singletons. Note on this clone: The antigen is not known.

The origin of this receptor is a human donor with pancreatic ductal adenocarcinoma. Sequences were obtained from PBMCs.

DNA of the CDR3: TGTGCCAGCAGCTTAACGTCGGGCCCCAATCAGCCCCAGCATTTT. Its translation is CASSLTSGPNQPQHF. V gene TRBV7-2 combines with J gene TRBJ1-5; D remains unclear. The CDR3 extends over 15 amino acids. Trimming pared 2 bases from V and 3 bases from J, leaving 11 bases between. Germline V CDR1 and CDR2: SGHTA, FQGNSA.